The subject of this entry is one T cell receptor beta chain. This sample is drawn from a study of CD8 T cells in Susac syndrome. There are 16 residues in the CDR3. Germline-derived CDR1 and CDR2 are SGHVS and FQNEAQ. The V segment lost 3 bases and the J segment 8 bases; nucleotides outside the gene matches: 10. Sequencing of TCR beta was undertaken in CD8+ and CD4+ T cells derived from blood. The multiple sclerosis control cohort comprised treatment-naive individuals presenting with stable or active relapsing-remitting disease. Both CD4+ and CD8+ T cells were negatively isolated, and TEMRA cells underwent FACS enrichment. RNA, at roughly 0.45 to 1 ug, was reverse transcribed with random hexamers. Across 54 Vbeta and 13 Jbeta, immunoSEQ multiplex PCR amplified TCR beta CDR3. MiXCR was run by TCRdb on the immunoSEQ multiplex PCR reads, yielding one entry per CDR3 protein. The sample has around 270,000 distinct CDR3 sequences, around nine tenths seen once.

The receptor was derived from a human donor with multiple sclerosis. Sample: CD8+ T cells from PBMCs. The V and J genes are TRBV7-8 and TRBJ2-1; 10 bases match TRBD1. CDR3 amino acids: CASSFRTGGAMDEQFF. In DNA, the CDR3 is TGTGCCAGCAGCTTCCGGACAGGGGGGGCTATGGATGAGCAGTTCTTC.